This T cell receptor (beta chain) was obtained from a study of T-cell reconstitution after alpha-beta-depleted transplantation in children (dated by TCRdb to the mid-2010s). Some background on the complete study: The study quantitatively tracked T-cell immune reconstitution after TCRalphabeta/CD19-depleted allogeneic hematopoietic cell transplantation in children using TCR repertoire profiling. Overall study outcomes, separate from this receptor: In some patients, the high TCRbeta diversity seen at day 60 was put down to recipient T cells and intrathymic progenitors that had survived conditioning. The apparently early recovery of alphabetaT-cell counts about two months after transplant reportedly depended on only several hundred rapidly expanded clones that came from non-depleted graft cells. The frequencies of hyperexpanded clones fell over the following months, and after one year, T-cell counts and TCRbeta diversity were mostly attributed to newly produced T cells.

According to the study, the label for this sample's treatment or condition signals: allogeneic hematopoietic cell transplantation with graft depleted of TCRalphabeta T cells and CD19 B cells. The transplant recipients were children given TCRalphabeta/CD19-depleted allogeneic hematopoietic cell grafts. The V end loses 3 bases and the J end loses 5 bases, and a stretch of 20 bases separates them. The CDR3 runs 17 amino acids, cysteine and phenylalanine included. Of the read, only the CDR3 DNA is kept; its 51 bases are in frame from base 1. Reading the germline V gene gives CDR1 MDHEN and CDR2 SYDVKM. This clonotype turned up a few times. Its antigen remains unidentified. No clone much larger than this one lies a single base away; base qualities are absent. Receptor libraries were prepared by PCR. Data came from an Illumina HiSeq 2500. TCR library preparation used molecular barcoding, with unique molecular identifiers applied to normalize quantification of the TCRbeta repertoire. Starting from the raw public reads, TCRdb applied fastp trimming at Q25, assembled clones with MiXCR and retained in-frame beta chains. Each CDR3 protein appears once, grouped with its most common genes and DNA. This sample lists 300,000 or so distinct CDR3 sequences; around 20% were detected once. Approximately 11% of the sample rests with the top ten.

The receptor chain draws on TRBV28 and TRBJ2-1, with the D gene uncertain. This specimen was PBMCs, mostly from graft donor cells, taken 180 days after TCRalphabeta/CD19-depleted stem cell transplant. The TCR originated in a male patient younger than 18 who had a stem cell transplant for acute lymphoblastic leukemia, so the T cells may come from the graft donor. The bases read TGTGCCAGCAGTTTTCCTACTCATGTGGGCGAACACAATGAGCAGTTCTTC. Protein translation: CASSFPTHVGEHNEQFF.